A selection of T cell receptor beta chains follows, all from one sample in a study of cytomegalovirus exposure and HLA in healthy donors. Sequenced by immunoSEQ multiplex PCR; TCRdb stores in-frame clones only, minus some. The table includes around 120,000 clones, roughly 83% detected once. The sample was PBMCs. The receptors derive from a man aged 18 to 29 in good health and CMV-seronegative. Each CDR3 is given with its conserved first and last residue. The D gene is left open where the match is weak. Size tells how often a clone was seen (once, few, many) or the class of an expanded clone, and some rows leave it out.

d_call | clone_size | j_call | v_call | cdr3_aa | cdr3_nt
- | - | TRBJ2-7 | TRBV21-1 | CASSKAGDFAYSGRIIEQYF | TGTGCCAGCAGCAAAGCAGGGGATTTCGCCTATAGCGGGAGAATAATCGAGCAGTACTTC
TRBD2 | - | TRBJ2-7 | TRBV10-3 | CAISESRLAGGGEQYF | TGTGCCATCAGTGAGTCGCGACTAGCGGGAGGCGGGGAGCAGTACTTC
- | few | TRBJ2-3 | TRBV7-9 | CASSLTSSSTDTQYF | TGTGCCAGCAGCTTAACGAGTTCTAGCACAGATACGCAGTATTTT
- | - | TRBJ2-1 | TRBV27 | CASSPPGTSYNEQFF | TGTGCCAGCAGTCCGCCGGGGACTTCCTACAATGAGCAGTTCTTC
- | - | TRBJ2-3 | TRBV27 | CASEPFGASALGDTQYF | TGTGCCTCAGAACCTTTTGGGGCTAGCGCCCTTGGAGATACGCAGTATTTT
- | - | TRBJ2-2 | TRBV5-1 | CASSHRSGSNTGELFF | TGCGCCAGCAGCCACCGTTCGGGTTCGAACACCGGGGAGCTGTTTTTT
- | once | TRBJ1-1 | TRBV11-2 | CASSLRANTEGTEAFF | TGTGCCAGCAGCTTACGGGCCAATACCGAGGGCACTGAAGCTTTCTTT
TRBD1 | - | TRBJ1-1 | TRBV5-1 | CASSWTGGGTEAFF | TGCGCCAGCAGTTGGACAGGGGGAGGCACTGAAGCTTTCTTT
TRBD1 | - | TRBJ2-2 | TRBV14 | CASSLVTGAPAGELFF | TGTGCCAGCAGCCTCGTGACAGGGGCCCCCGCTGGGGAGCTGTTTTTT
- | few | TRBJ1-2 | TRBV18 | CASSPDRNYGYTF | TGTGCCAGCTCACCCGACAGGAACTATGGCTACACCTTC
- | - | TRBJ2-3 | TRBV5-1 | CASSLRGLGTDTQYF | TGCGCCAGCAGCTTGAGAGGATTAGGCACAGATACGCAGTATTTT
- | - | TRBJ2-1 | TRBV9 | CASSLDQTSYNEQFF | TGTGCCAGCAGCCTAGATCAGACAAGCTACAATGAGCAGTTCTTC
- | - | TRBJ2-7 | TRBV27 | CASSWTRFKGEQYF | TGTGCCAGCAGTTGGACTCGGTTTAAAGGGGAGCAGTACTTC
- | - | TRBJ2-2 | TRBV2 | CASNRQGSNTGELFF | TGTGCCAGCAACCGACAAGGATCGAACACCGGGGAGCTGTTTTTT
- | - | TRBJ2-7 | TRBV25-1 | CAGGGEGGEQYF | TGTGCAGGGGGGGGAGAGGGAGGCGAGCAGTACTTC
TRBD1 | - | TRBJ2-7 | TRBV6-1 | CASSRQGINYEQYF | TGTGCCAGCAGCCGACAGGGAATAAACTACGAGCAGTACTTC
TRBD1 | few | TRBJ2-1 | TRBV6-5 | CASRAGTGSYNEQFF | TGTGCCAGCAGGGCCGGGACAGGCTCCTACAATGAGCAGTTCTTC
- | - | TRBJ2-5 | TRBV29-1 | CSVDMRGNQETQYF | TGCAGCGTTGATATGCGGGGAAACCAAGAGACCCAGTACTTC
- | few | TRBJ2-7 | TRBV2 | CASSGGGEQYF | TGTGCCAGCAGTGGCGGTGGCGAGCAGTACTTC
TRBD1 | - | TRBJ2-7 | TRBV29-1 | CSGVFRPEMGQGLYEQYF | TGCAGCGGTGTATTTCGGCCCGAGATGGGACAGGGGTTATACGAGCAGTACTTC
- | - | TRBJ2-5 | TRBV11-2 | CASSFPGAETQYF | TGTGCCAGCAGCTTTCCAGGTGCTGAGACCCAGTACTTC
- | few | TRBJ2-1 | TRBV7-6 | CASSLGAYNEQFF | TGTGCCAGCAGCTTAGGGGCGTACAATGAGCAGTTCTTC
- | - | TRBJ1-1 | TRBV30 | CAWSAPLWGRGPMNTEAFF | TGTGCCTGGAGTGCCCCCCTTTGGGGCAGGGGTCCCATGAACACTGAAGCTTTCTTT
TRBD2 | - | TRBJ2-3 | TRBV6-5 | CASRETSGGQYTQYF | TGTGCCAGCAGAGAGACTAGCGGGGGGCAGTATACGCAGTATTTT
TRBD1 | - | TRBJ1-1 | TRBV6-5 | CASAEGTGTGTEAFF | TGTGCCAGCGCAGAAGGGACAGGGACCGGGACTGAAGCTTTCTTT
TRBD1 | - | TRBJ2-3 | TRBV6-5 | CASSLGGGQGDTQYF | TGTGCCAGCAGTTTGGGTGGGGGACAGGGAGATACGCAGTATTTT
TRBD2 | once | TRBJ2-5 | TRBV27 | CASSPLAGGETQYF | TGTGCCAGCAGTCCCTTAGCGGGGGGGGAGACCCAGTACTTC
TRBD1 | - | TRBJ2-3 | TRBV5-1 | CASSSGQGAQYF | TGCGCCAGCAGCTCGGGACAGGGAGCGCAGTATTTT
TRBD1 | - | TRBJ1-2 | TRBV6-4 | CASSPDRGYGYTF | TGTGCCAGCAGTCCCGACAGGGGCTATGGCTACACCTTC
- | once | TRBJ2-7 | TRBV14 | CASSQGPQLTQYF | TGTGCCAGCAGCCAAGGTCCGCAACTGACTCAGTACTTC
TRBD1 | once | TRBJ2-5 | TRBV30 | CACLGQGETQYF | TGTGCCTGCCTGGGACAGGGGGAGACCCAGTACTTC
- | few | TRBJ1-2 | TRBV30 | CAWSVPGDYGYTF | TGTGCCTGGAGTGTACCGGGGGACTATGGCTACACCTTC
- | - | TRBJ1-1 | TRBV2 | CASSGGRGMNTEAFF | TGTGCCAGCAGTGGTGGCAGGGGCATGAACACTGAAGCTTTCTTT
TRBD1 | - | TRBJ1-1 | TRBV19 | CASSKRQGMNTEAFF | TGTGCCAGTAGCAAAAGACAGGGAATGAACACTGAAGCTTTCTTT
- | - | TRBJ2-5 | TRBV7-9 | CASSTYSGMEETQYF | TGTGCCAGCAGCACCTACAGCGGAATGGAAGAGACCCAGTACTTC
TRBD2 | - | TRBJ2-1 | TRBV7-2 | CASSHRTGGPGNEQFF | TGTGCCAGCAGCCACAGGACGGGGGGGCCCGGCAATGAGCAGTTCTTC
- | - | TRBJ2-3 | TRBV7-2 | CASSLGQAPDTQYF | TGTGCCAGCAGCTTAGGGCAGGCCCCAGATACGCAGTATTTT
TRBD2 | - | TRBJ2-7 | TRBV7-9 | CASSSRSTSGTYEQYF | TGTGCCAGCAGCTCTAGATCGACTAGCGGGACCTACGAGCAGTACTTC
TRBD2 | - | TRBJ2-5 | TRBV6-5 | CASRGFGAGKTQYF | TGTGCCAGCAGGGGCTTCGGAGCGGGGAAGACCCAGTACTTC
TRBD1 | - | TRBJ2-7 | TRBV19 | CASSIGTGDYEQYF | TGTGCCAGTAGTATAGGGACAGGAGACTACGAGCAGTACTTC
TRBD1 | - | TRBJ1-1 | TRBV7-6 | CASSLDHGRGPTEAFF | TGTGCCAGCAGCTTAGATCACGGCAGGGGGCCCACTGAAGCTTTCTTT
TRBD1 | - | TRBJ2-7 | TRBV6-5 | CASRPRARGGSEQYF | TGTGCCAGCAGGCCCCGGGCGCGAGGGGGCTCCGAGCAGTACTTC
TRBD2 | - | TRBJ2-3 | TRBV7-2 | CASSREGPDTQYF | TGTGCCAGCTCCCGGGAGGGGCCAGATACGCAGTATTTT
- | - | TRBJ1-5 | TRBV6-6 | CASSYSGANQPQHF | TGTGCCAGCAGTTACTCGGGGGCAAATCAGCCCCAGCATTTT
- | once | TRBJ2-1 | TRBV27 | CASSFSGGDSYNEQFF | TGTGCCAGCAGTTTCAGCGGCGGGGACTCCTACAATGAGCAGTTCTTC
TRBD1 | - | TRBJ2-2 | TRBV5-1 | CASSLADRESGELFF | TGCGCCAGCAGCTTGGCGGACAGGGAGTCAGGGGAGCTGTTTTTT